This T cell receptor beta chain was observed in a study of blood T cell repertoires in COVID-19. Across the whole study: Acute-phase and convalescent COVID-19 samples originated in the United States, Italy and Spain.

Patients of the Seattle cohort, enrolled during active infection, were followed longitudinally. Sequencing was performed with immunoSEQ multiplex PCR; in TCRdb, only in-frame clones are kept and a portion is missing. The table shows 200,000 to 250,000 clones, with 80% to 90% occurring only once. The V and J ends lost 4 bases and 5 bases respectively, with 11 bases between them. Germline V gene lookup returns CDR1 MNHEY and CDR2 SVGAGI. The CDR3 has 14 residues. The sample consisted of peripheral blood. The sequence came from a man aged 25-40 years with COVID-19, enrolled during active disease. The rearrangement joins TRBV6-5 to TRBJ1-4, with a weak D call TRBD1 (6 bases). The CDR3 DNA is TGTGCCAGCAGTTCAACAGGGCTAAATGAAAAACTGTTTTTT. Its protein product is CASSSTGLNEKLFF.